This T cell receptor (beta chain) was recovered during a study of T cell clonality in common variable immunodeficiency. This clone has at least ten counts. Sequencing ends 3 residues short of the CDR3 end; the germline J gene provides the rest. The CDR3 consists of 11 residues. The ends were cut back, 6 bases at V and 6 bases at J, with 6 bases in the middle. Each donor provided 5 to 8 ml of heparinized whole blood. Profiling relied on immunoSEQ multiplex PCR, and the TCRdb table lists in-frame clones only, not all of them. In total the sample includes 50,000 to 65,000 clones, none of them seen once. The chain carries TRBV12-3 or TRBV12-4 and TRBJ2-1; no clear D gene. The material sequenced was peripheral blood mononuclear cells. This clonotype was obtained from a person between 18 and 75 years old in good health. The sequenced part of the CDR3 DNA is TGTGCCAGCAGCCGGGTCAATGAG. It specifies CASSRVNE. The CDR3 reads in full as CASSRVNEQFF.